This entry lists 19 T cell receptor beta chains sequenced from one sample in a study of blood T cells in healthy people across ages. Combining a sample-barcoded 5' primer with a J-beta primer mix, a second PCR ran for about 7 to 11 cycles. One entry per CDR3 protein, called by TCRdb with MiXCR from the 5' RACE reads. The table has approximately 730,000 distinct CDR3 sequences, around 46% seen once. The sample comprised blood. The receptors were sampled from an older woman in good health.

The J gene is TRBJ1-3, the V gene TRBV28, with D uncertain. The CDR3 has 15 amino acids. In germline, CDR1 is MDHEN, CDR2 SYDVKM. The germline V and J ends were trimmed by 10 bases and 4 bases, with 20 bases remaining between them. In DNA, the CDR3 is TGTGCCACACAACACACAAGGCCGAGGGGAAACACCATATATTTT. Translated, it gives CATQHTRPRGNTIYF. Using reference TRBV28 and TRBJ1-3 for the parts outside the CDR3, the full variable domain is DVKVTQSSRYLVKRTGEKVFLECVQDMDHENMFWYRQDPGLGLRLIYFSYDVKMKEKGDIPEGYSVSREKKERFSLILESASTNQTSMYLCATQHTRPRGNTIYFGEGSWLTVV.

As concerns this clonotype: A read error may explain this, as a much larger clone is one base away. The chain couples TRBV29-1 to TRBJ2-7; perhaps D is TRBD1 or TRBD2 (6 bases each). This CDR3 has 14 amino acids. Trimming stripped 4 bases from V and 2 bases from J, with 15 bases between. Germline values: CDR1 SQVTM, CDR2 ANQGSEA. As DNA, the CDR3 is TGCAGCGTTGTTAGGGGGGCTTTAGCCTACGAGCAGTACTTC. Translated, it gives CSVVRGALAYEQYF.

This chain connects TRBV5-1 to TRBJ1-2; D remains unclear. The V gene lost 0 bases and the J gene lost 0 bases, with 6 bases spanning the gap. CDR3 length: 14 amino acids. Germline V gene lookup returns CDR1 SGHRS and CDR2 YFSETQ. In DNA, the CDR3 is TGCGCCAGCAGCTTGGCACCCGCTAACTATGGCTACACCTTC. This codes for CASSLAPANYGYTF. Looking up the rest from reference TRBV5-1 and TRBJ1-2 gives the full variable domain: KAGVTQTPRYLIKTRGQQVTLSCSPISGHRSVSWYQQTPGQGLQFLFEYFSETQRNKGNFPGRFSGRQFSNSRSEMNVSTLELGDSALYLCASSLAPANYGYTFGSGTRLTVV.

The V call is TRBV29-1, the J call TRBJ2-2, with 7 bases matching TRBD1. V lost 6 bases, J lost 0 bases, and 7 bases stayed unmatched. Per germline, CDR1 SQVTM and CDR2 ANQGSEA. The CDR3 spans 15 residues. CDR3 region: CSVAAGTANTGELFF. In DNA form, the CDR3 reads TGCAGCGTCGCCGCCGGGACAGCGAACACCGGGGAGCTGTTTTTT.

CDR3 in amino acids: CSGPGTATQETQYF. For the CDR3, the DNA is TGCAGCGGTCCCGGGACAGCTACTCAAGAGACCCAGTACTTC. V gene TRBV29-1 combines with J gene TRBJ2-5; TRBD1 matches 7 bases. V lost 7 bases to trimming and J lost 2 bases; unmatched junction nucleotides: 10. Germline V gives CDR1 SQVTM, CDR2 ANQGSEA. There are 14 residues in the CDR3.

Written as DNA, the CDR3 is TGTGCCAGCAGTTGGGCAGCCGACAATGAGCAGTTCTTC. Residues: CASSWAADNEQFF. The V gene is TRBV28, the J gene TRBJ2-1; D is undetermined. Trimming left V 4 bases short and J 5 bases short, with 9 bases between. From germline, CDR1 is MDHEN and CDR2 SYDVKM. The CDR3 has 13 amino acids.

V and J are TRBV10-3 and TRBJ2-7; no definite D call. This CDR3 is built from 14 residues. V lost 0 bases and J lost 5, with 11 bases in between. Germline values: CDR1 ENHRY, CDR2 SYGVKD. In nucleotides, the CDR3 is TGTGCCATCAGTGAGTCTCGCCATGTGAACGAGCAGTACTTC. The encoded protein is CAISESRHVNEQYF.

This sequence joins TRBV7-8 and TRBJ2-7; the D is unclear. This CDR3 region has 11 residues. Trimming removed 9 bases from V and 3 bases from J, with 9 bases in between. Germline lookup yields CDR1 SGHVS and CDR2 FQNEAQ. CDR3 nucleotide sequence: TGTGCCAGTAGGAGAGGCTACGAGCAGTACTTC. It translates to CASRRGYEQYF.

J is TRBJ2-4 and V is TRBV2, with 12 bases fitting TRBD2. The J call is in doubt because the DNA end fits TRBJ2-7 better. The germline V gene has CDR1 SNHLY and CDR2 FYNNEI. This CDR3 has 15 residues. CDR3 sequence: CASRAWGLAGYEQYF. Written as DNA, the CDR3 is TGTGCCAGCAGGGCCTGGGGACTAGCGGGTTACGAGCAGTACTTC.

This clonotype was detected only a few times. V usage is TRBV29-1 and J usage is TRBJ2-1; 7 nucleotides match TRBD2. Germline CDR1 and CDR2: SQVTM and ANQGSEA. The junction had 6 bases not matched to a gene; V was cut back by 2 bases and J by 5 bases. The CDR3 is made up of 14 amino acids. The CDR3 bases are TGCAGCGTTGAAACGAAGGGACTACACAATGAGCAGTTCTTC. Its protein is CSVETKGLHNEQFF.

The chain links TRBV4-2 to TRBJ2-3, with 7 bases identical to TRBD1. The CDR3 contains 16 residues. Unmatched junction bases numbered 11, after V lost 5 bases and J lost 3 bases. The germline gives CDR1 LGHNA, CDR2 YNFKEQ. CDR3 sequence reads: CASSLSTEGATDTQYF. The CDR3 DNA sequence: TGTGCCAGCAGCTTAAGCACCGAGGGGGCTACAGATACGCAGTATTTT.

This clonotype was observed a handful of times. The chain has TRBV28 and TRBJ2-5; tentative D call: TRBD2 (5 bases). Trimming stripped 3 bases from V and 2 bases from J, with 13 bases between. This CDR3 is 15 amino acids long. Germline values: CDR1 MDHEN, CDR2 SYDVKM. The CDR3 region is CASSLPGRAQETQYF. The CDR3 region has the DNA TGTGCCAGCAGTTTGCCTGGGCGGGCGCAAGAGACCCAGTACTTC.

This clonotype was counted between two and nine times. V gene TRBV10-2 combines with J gene TRBJ1-1; possible D gene TRBD1, 5 bases. The CDR3 extends over 12 amino acids. Germline V gives CDR1 WSHSY, CDR2 SAAADI. Trimming took 6 bases from V and 5 from J, leaving 10 bases between them. The CDR3 sequence: CASRPRDTEAFF. Here the CDR3 DNA reads TGCGCCAGCAGGCCCAGGGATACTGAAGCTTTCTTT.

This clonotype was detected a few times. The J gene is TRBJ1-6, the V gene TRBV7-2; D is undetermined. V was clipped by 2 bases and J by 7 bases, with 12 bases between them. Per germline, CDR1 SGHTA and CDR2 FQGNSA. This CDR3 has 15 residues. CDR3 amino acids: CASSLRMDGNSPLHF. The CDR3, as DNA: TGTGCCAGCAGCTTAAGGATGGACGGGAATTCACCCCTCCACTTT.

The V and J genes are TRBV6-6 and TRBJ1-2, with 7 bases aligning to TRBD1. The V segment lost 7 bases and the J segment 5 bases; nucleotides outside the gene matches: 13. Germline V lookup: CDR1 MNHNY, CDR2 SVGAGI (reference sequence). This CDR3 spans 15 amino acids. The CDR3 region is CASNGGQGVSYGYTF. The CDR3 DNA sequence: TGTGCCAGCAACGGGGGGCAGGGGGTTAGTTATGGCTACACCTTC.

The sample holds a few counts of this clonotype. The chain links TRBV7-2 to TRBJ1-2; D gene unclear. Germline CDR1 and CDR2: SGHTA and FQGNSA. The V end lost 4 bases, the J end lost 6 bases, and 15 bases lay between the germline ends. There are 14 residues in the CDR3. The CDR3 nucleotides read TGTGCCAGCAGCTCTTACACCCGAGGGAATGGCTACACCTTC. Its protein product is CASSSYTRGNGYTF.

This chain uses TRBV9 with TRBJ2-3; 11 bases are shared with TRBD2. The germline gives CDR1 SGDLS, CDR2 YYNGEE. The CDR3 runs 17 residues. V shed 2 bases, J shed 0 bases, and the junction held 5 bases outside the gene matches. The CDR3 DNA reads TGTGCCAGCAGCGTGGCTAGCGGGGGGATTAGCACAGATACGCAGTATTTT. As protein: CASSVASGGISTDTQYF. Looking up the rest from reference TRBV9 and TRBJ2-3 gives the full variable domain: DSGVTQTPKHLITATGQRVTLRCSPRSGDLSVYWYQQSLDQGLQFLIQYYNGEERAKGNILERFSAQQFPDLHSELNLSSLELGDSALYFCASSVASGGISTDTQYFGPGTRLTVL.

The J gene is TRBJ1-1, the V gene TRBV20-1; a possible D gene is TRBD1 (5 bases). The CDR3 sequence is 15 residues long. Germline CDR1 DFQATT, CDR2 SNEGSKA (reference sequence). Trimming cost V 6 bases and J 0 bases, with 17 bases left between them. This CDR3 is CSAALRVGMNTEAFF. CDR3 DNA sequence: TGCAGTGCCGCCCTCAGGGTTGGTATGAACACTGAAGCTTTCTTT.

The V call is TRBV5-1, the J call TRBJ1-1; 7 bases are a match to TRBD1. V trimming: 3 bases; J trimming: 0 bases; junction bases outside the gene matches: 5. The germline V gene has CDR1 SGHRS and CDR2 YFSETQ. This CDR3 has 15 residues. CDR3 protein: CASSWGQIMNTEAFF. CDR3 sequence (DNA): TGCGCCAGCAGCTGGGGACAGATAATGAACACTGAAGCTTTCTTT.